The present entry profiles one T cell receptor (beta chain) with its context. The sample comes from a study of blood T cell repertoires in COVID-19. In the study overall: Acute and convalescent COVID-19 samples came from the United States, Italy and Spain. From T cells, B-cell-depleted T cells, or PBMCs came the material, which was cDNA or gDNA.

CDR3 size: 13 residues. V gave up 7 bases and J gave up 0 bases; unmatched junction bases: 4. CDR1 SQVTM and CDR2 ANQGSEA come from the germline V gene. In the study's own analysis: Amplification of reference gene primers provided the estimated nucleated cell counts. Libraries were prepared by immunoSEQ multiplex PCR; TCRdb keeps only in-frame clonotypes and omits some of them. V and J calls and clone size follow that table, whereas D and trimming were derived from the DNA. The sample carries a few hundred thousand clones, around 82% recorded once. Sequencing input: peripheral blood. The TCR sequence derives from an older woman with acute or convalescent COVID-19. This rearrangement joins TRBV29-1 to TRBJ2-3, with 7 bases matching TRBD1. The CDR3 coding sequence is TGCAGCGCGACAGGGTCTAGCACAGATACGCAGTATTTT. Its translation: CSATGSSTDTQYF.